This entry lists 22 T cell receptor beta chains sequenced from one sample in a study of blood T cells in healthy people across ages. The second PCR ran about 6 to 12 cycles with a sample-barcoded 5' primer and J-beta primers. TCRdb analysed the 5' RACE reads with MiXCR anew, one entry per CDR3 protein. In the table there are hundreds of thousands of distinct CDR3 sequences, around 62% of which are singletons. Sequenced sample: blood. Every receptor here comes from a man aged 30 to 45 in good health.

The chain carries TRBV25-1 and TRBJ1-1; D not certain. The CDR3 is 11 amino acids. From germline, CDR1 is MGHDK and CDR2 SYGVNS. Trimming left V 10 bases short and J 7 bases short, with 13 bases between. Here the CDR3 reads CAIGDPDEAFF. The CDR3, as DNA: TGTGCCATCGGAGACCCAGATGAAGCTTTCTTT. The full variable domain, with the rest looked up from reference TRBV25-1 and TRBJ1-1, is EADIYQTPRYLVIGTGKKITLECSQTMGHDKMYWYQQDPGMELHLIHYSYGVNSTEKGDLSSESTVSRIRTEHFPLTLESARPSHTSQYLCAIGDPDEAFFGQGTRLTVV.

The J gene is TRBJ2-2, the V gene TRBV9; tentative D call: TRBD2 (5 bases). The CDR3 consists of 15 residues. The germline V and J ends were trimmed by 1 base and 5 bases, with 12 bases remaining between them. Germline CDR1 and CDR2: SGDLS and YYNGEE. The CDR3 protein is CASSVRSGTTGELFF. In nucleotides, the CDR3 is TGTGCCAGCAGCGTAAGGAGCGGTACAACCGGGGAGCTGTTTTTT.

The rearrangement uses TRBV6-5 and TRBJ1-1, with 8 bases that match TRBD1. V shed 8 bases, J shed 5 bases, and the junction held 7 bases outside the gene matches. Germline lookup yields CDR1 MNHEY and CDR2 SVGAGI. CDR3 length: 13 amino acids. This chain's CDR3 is CASRDRTGTEAFF. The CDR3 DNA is TGTGCCAGCCGGGACAGGACGGGGACTGAAGCTTTCTTT.

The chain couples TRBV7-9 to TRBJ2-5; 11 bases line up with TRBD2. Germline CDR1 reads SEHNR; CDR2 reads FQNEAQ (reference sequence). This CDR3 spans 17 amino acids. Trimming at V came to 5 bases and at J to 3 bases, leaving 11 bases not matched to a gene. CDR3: CASSRRLAGSPKETQYF. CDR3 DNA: TGTGCCAGCAGCAGAAGACTAGCGGGGAGCCCTAAAGAGACCCAGTACTTC.

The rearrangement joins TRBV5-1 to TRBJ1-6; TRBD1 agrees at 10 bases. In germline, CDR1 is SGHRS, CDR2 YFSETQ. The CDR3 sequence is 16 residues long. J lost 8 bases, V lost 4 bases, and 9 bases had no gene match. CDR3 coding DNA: TGCGCCAGCAGCGCTCGGACAGGGGGATCTTATTCACCCCTCCACTTT. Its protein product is CASSARTGGSYSPLHF. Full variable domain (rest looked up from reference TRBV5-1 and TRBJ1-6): KAGVTQTPRYLIKTRGQQVTLSCSPISGHRSVSWYQQTPGQGLQFLFEYFSETQRNKGNFPGRFSGRQFSNSRSEMNVSTLELGDSALYLCASSARTGGSYSPLHFGNGTRLTVT.

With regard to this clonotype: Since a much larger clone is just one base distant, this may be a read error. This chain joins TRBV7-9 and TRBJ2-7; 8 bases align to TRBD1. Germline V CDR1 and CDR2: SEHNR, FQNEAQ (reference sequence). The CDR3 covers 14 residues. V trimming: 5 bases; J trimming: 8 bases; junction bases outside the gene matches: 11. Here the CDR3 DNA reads TGTGCCAGCAGCCCGGGACAGGTCCATCGCAAGCAGTACTTC. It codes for CASSPGQVHRKQYF.

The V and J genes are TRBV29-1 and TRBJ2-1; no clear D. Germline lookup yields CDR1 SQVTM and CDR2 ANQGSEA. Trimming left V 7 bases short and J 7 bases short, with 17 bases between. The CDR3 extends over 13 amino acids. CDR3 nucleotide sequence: TGCAGCGCACCGGCCTGGCAGGTAAATGAGCAGTTCTTC. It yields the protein CSAPAWQVNEQFF.

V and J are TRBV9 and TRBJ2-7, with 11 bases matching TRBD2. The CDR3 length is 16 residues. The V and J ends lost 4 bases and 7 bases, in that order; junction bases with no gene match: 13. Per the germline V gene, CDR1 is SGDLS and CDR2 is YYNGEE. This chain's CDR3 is CASSLNSVAGGKEQYF. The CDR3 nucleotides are TGTGCCAGCAGCCTCAACTCGGTAGCGGGGGGGAAAGAGCAGTACTTC.

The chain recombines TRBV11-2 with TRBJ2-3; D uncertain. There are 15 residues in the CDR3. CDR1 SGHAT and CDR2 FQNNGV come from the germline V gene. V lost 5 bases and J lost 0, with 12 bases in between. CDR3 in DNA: TGTGCCAGCAGCCACCCCGAAGATAGCACAGATACGCAGTATTTT. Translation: CASSHPEDSTDTQYF.

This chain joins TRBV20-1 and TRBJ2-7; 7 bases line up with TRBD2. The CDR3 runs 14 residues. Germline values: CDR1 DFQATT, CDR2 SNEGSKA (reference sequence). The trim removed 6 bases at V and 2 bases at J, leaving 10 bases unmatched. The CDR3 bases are TGCAGTGCCCGACTAGCCGGGTACGCCTACGAGCAGTACTTC. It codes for CSARLAGYAYEQYF.

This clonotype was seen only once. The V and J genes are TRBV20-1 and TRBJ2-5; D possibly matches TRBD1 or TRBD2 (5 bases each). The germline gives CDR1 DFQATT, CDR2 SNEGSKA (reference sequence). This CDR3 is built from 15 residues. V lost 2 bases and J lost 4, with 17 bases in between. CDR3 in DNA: TGCAGTGCTAGAACCGGGACCCCCTTGGTAGAGACCCAGTACTTC. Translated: CSARTGTPLVETQYF.

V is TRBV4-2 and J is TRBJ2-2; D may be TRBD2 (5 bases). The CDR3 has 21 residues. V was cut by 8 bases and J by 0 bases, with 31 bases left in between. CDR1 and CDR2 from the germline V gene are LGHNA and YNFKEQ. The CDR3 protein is CASEPQEASVPGPTNTGELFF. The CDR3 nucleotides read TGTGCCAGCGAACCTCAGGAGGCGAGCGTCCCCGGCCCCACGAACACCGGGGAGCTGTTTTTT.

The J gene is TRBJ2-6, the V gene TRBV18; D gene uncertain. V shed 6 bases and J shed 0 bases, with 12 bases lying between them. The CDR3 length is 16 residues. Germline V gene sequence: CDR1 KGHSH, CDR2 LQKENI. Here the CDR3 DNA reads TGTGCCAGCTCCTCGGATGGCGACTCTGGGGCCAACGTCCTGACTTTC. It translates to CASSSDGDSGANVLTF. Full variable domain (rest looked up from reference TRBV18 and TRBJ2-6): NAGVMQNPRHLVRRRGQEARLRCSPMKGHSHVYWYRQLPEEGLKFMVYLQKENIIDESGMPKERFSAEFPKEGPSILRIQQVVRGDSAAYFCASSSDGDSGANVLTFGAGSRLTVL.

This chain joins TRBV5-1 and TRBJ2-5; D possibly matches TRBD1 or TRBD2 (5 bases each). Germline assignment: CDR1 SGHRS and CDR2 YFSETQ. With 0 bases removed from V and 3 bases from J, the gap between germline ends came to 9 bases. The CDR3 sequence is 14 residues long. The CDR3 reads CASSLDVGEETQYF. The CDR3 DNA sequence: TGCGCCAGCAGCTTGGACGTGGGGGAAGAGACCCAGTACTTC.

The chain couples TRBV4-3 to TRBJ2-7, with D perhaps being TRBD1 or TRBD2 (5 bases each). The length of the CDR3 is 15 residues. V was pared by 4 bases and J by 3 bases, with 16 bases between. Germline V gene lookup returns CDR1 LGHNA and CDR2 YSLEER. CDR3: CASSPSFRDVYEQYF. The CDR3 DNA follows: TGCGCCAGCAGCCCCTCTTTTAGGGACGTCTACGAGCAGTACTTC.

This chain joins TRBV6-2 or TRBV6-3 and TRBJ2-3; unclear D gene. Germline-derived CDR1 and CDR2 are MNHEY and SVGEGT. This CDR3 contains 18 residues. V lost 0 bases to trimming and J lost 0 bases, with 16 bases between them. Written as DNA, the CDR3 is TGTGCCAGCAGTTACTCGACAATGCGTGCAGAGAGCACAGATACGCAGTATTTT. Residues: CASSYSTMRAESTDTQYF.

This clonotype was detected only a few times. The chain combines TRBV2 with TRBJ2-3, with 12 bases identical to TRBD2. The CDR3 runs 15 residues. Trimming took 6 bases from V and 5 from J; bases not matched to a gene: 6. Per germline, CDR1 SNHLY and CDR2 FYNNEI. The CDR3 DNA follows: TGTGCCAGCAGGATGACTAGCGGGGGAAGAGATACGCAGTATTTT. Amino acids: CASRMTSGGRDTQYF.

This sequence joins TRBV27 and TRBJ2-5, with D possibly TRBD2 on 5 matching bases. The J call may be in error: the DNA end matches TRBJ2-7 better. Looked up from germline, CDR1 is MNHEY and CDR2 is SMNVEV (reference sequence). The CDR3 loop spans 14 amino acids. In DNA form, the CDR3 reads TGTGCCAGCAGTACCGCCGGGGAAAGGTACGAGCAGTACTTC. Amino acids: CASSTAGERYEQYF.

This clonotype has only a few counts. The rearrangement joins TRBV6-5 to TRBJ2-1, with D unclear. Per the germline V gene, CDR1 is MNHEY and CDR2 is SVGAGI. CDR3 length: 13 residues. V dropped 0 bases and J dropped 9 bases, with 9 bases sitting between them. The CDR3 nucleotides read TGTGCCAGCAGTTACTCAGTAAGTGGTGAGCAGTTCTTC. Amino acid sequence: CASSYSVSGEQFF.

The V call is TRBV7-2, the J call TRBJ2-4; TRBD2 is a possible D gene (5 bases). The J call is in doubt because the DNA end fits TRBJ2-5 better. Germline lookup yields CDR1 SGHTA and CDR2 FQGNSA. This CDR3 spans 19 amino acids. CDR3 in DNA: TGTGCCAGCAGCCCAACATCCCGACGAAGCGGACTCTTCCAAGAGACCCAGTACTTC. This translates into CASSPTSRRSGLFQETQYF.

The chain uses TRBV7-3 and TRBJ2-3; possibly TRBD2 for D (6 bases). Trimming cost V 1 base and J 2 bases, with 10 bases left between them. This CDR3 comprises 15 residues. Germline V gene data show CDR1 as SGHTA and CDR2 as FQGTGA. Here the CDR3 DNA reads TGTGCCAGCAGCTTAATCGGGGGAGACACAGATACGCAGTATTTT. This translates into CASSLIGGDTDTQYF. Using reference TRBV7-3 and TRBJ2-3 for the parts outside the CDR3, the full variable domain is GAGVSQTPSNKVTEKGKYVELRCDPISGHTALYWYRQSLGQGPEFLIYFQGTGAADDSGLPNDRFFAVRPEGSVSTLKIQRTERGDSAVYLCASSLIGGDTDTQYFGPGTRLTVL.

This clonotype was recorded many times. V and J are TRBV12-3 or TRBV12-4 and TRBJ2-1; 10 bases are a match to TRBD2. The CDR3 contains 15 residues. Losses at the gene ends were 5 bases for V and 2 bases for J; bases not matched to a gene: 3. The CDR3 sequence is CASSPSGGAYNEQFF. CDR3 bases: TGTGCCAGCAGTCCTAGCGGGGGCGCCTACAATGAGCAGTTCTTC.